This T cell receptor beta chain was captured in a study of blood T cell repertoires in COVID-19. Across the study: COVID-19 samples collected from the United States, Italy and Spain covered acute and convalescent phases. T cells, B-cell-depleted T cells, or PBMCs provided the cDNA or gDNA that served as material.

Donors were grouped by their self-reported clinical history. Each recovered donor of Cohort 3 presented with two negative PCRs, clearance, or symptom resolution. Clones were sequenced by immunoSEQ multiplex PCR, and TCRdb holds only the in-frame ones, with some missing. The sample holds a few hundred thousand clones, 80% to 90% seen once. The source material was PBMCs or T cells enriched from blood (not recorded which). The TCR sequence derives from a man younger than 45 who had recovered from COVID-19.

The CDR3 bases are TGCGCCAGCAGCCAAAAAAGGAGGACAGGGGGGCCCGGGGAGCTGTTTTTT. As protein: CASSQKRRTGGPGELFF. V and J are TRBV4-1 and TRBJ2-2; 10 bases are a match to TRBD1. The CDR3 loop spans 17 amino acids. Germline V gene lookup returns CDR1 MGHRA and CDR2 YSYEKL. J gave up 6 bases and V 2 bases, and 9 bases lay outside the gene matches.